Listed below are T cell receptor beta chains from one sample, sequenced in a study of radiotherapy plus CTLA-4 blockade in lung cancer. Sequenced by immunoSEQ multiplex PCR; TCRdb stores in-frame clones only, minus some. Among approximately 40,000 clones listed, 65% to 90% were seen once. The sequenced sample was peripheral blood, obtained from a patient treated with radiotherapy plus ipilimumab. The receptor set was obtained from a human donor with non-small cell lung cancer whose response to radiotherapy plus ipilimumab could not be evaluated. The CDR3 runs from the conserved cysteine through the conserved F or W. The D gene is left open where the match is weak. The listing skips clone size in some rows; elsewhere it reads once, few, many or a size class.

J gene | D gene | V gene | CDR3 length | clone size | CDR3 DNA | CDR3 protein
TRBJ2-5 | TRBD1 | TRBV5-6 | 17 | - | TGTGCCAGCAGCTTGGCACTATACAGGGGGCAAAGAGAGACCCAGTACTTC | CASSLALYRGQRETQYF
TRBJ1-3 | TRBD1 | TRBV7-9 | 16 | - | TGTGCCAGCAGCCACCCGACAGGGGGCTCTGGAAACACCATATATTTT | CASSHPTGGSGNTIYF
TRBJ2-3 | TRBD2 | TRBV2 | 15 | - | TGTGCCAGCAGGGGACTAGCGGGGCCCGCACGTACGCAGTATTTT | CASRGLAGPARTQYF
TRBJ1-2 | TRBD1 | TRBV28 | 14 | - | TGTGCCAGCAGTGCTGGGGACAGGGCTTATGGCTACACCTTC | CASSAGDRAYGYTF
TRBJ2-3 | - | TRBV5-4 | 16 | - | TGTGCCAGCAGCGTGGGAGGGGGGGGTTACACAGATACGCAGTATTTT | CASSVGGGGYTDTQYF
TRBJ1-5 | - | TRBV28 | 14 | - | TGTGCCAGCAGTTTTGGGACTGGCAATCAGCCCCAGCATTTT | CASSFGTGNQPQHF
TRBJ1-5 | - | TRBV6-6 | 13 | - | TGTGCCAGCACTCTAAACCTCAATCAGCCCCAGCATTTT | CASTLNLNQPQHF
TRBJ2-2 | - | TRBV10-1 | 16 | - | TGCGCCAGCAGTGAGTCGTCAGGGCGAGACACCGGGGAGCTGTTTTTT | CASSESSGRDTGELFF
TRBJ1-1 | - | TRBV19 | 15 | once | TGTGCCAGTACCATCCTCCAGGGAAAAGGCAGTGAAGCTTTCTTT | CASTILQGKGSEAFF
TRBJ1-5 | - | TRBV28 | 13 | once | TGTGCCAGCAGTCAAGTTGGGGAGCAGCCCCAGCATTTT | CASSQVGEQPQHF
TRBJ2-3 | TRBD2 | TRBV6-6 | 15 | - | TGTGCCAGCAAATGGACTAGCGAATTCACAGATACGCAGTATTTT | CASKWTSEFTDTQYF
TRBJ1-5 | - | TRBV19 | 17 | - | TGTGCCAGTAGTATAGATAAGGGTGTGGAGGGCAATCAGCCCCAGCATTTT | CASSIDKGVEGNQPQHF
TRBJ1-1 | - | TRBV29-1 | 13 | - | TGCAGCGGGAGGGAGCAGGGGAACACTGAAGCTTTCTTT | CSGREQGNTEAFF
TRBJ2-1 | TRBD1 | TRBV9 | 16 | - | TGTGCCAGCAGCTCTAAGGACAGGGACCTCTACAATGAGCAGTTCTTC | CASSSKDRDLYNEQFF
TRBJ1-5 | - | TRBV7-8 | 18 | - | TGTGCCAGCAGCTTTCTAGGGGGGGGGAAATATAGCAATCAGCCCCAGCATTTT | CASSFLGGGKYSNQPQHF
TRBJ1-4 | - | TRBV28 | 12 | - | TGTGCCAGCAGCTTCGTAGATTACAAACTGTTTTTT | CASSFVDYKLFF
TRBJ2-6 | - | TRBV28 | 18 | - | TGTGCCAGCAGTTTGTTCAGGGCCCCGATCTCTGGGGCCAACGTCCTGACTTTC | CASSLFRAPISGANVLTF
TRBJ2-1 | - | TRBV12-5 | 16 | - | TGTGCTAGTGGTTGGGGGAGGACACCCTCCTACAATGAGCAGTTCTTC | CASGWGRTPSYNEQFF
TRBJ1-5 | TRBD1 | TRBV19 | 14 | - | TGTGCCAGTAGGACTACAGGGGGAGGTCAGCCCCAGCATTTT | CASRTTGGGQPQHF
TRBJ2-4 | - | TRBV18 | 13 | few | TGTGCCAGCTCTCAGGGAGCCAAAAACATTCAGTACTTC | CASSQGAKNIQYF
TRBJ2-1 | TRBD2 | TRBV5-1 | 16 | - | TGCGCCAGCAGCTTGGCGATAGCGGGGGAGTTGGACGCGCAGTTCTTC | CASSLAIAGELDAQFF
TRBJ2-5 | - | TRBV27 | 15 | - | TGTGCCAGCAGTTTAGGTTCGGGTCCTCTGGAGACCCAGTACTTC | CASSLGSGPLETQYF
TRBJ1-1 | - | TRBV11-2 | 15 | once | TGTGCCAGCAGCTTAAGGGGTATAACCTACACTGAAGCTTTCTTT | CASSLRGITYTEAFF
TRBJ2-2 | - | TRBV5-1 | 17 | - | TGCGCCAGCAGCGACGCCTTCCGGAGCGCGAACACCGGGGAGCTGTTTTTT | CASSDAFRSANTGELFF
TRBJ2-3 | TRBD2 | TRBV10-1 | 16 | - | TGCGCCAGCAGTGAGTCGATAGCGGGAGGATGGGATACGCAGTATTTT | CASSESIAGGWDTQYF
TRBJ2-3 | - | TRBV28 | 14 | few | TGTGCCAGCGCCCGCCCGGCGGGCCAAGATACGCAGTATTTT | CASARPAGQDTQYF
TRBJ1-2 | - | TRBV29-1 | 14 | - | TGCAGTGTTAAGGGAGGGGGGGAGACCTATGGCTACACCTTC | CSVKGGGETYGYTF
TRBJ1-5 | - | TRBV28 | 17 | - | TGTGCCAGCAGTTTACCTGGGACCCTCCCTAGCGATCAGCCCCAGCATTTT | CASSLPGTLPSDQPQHF
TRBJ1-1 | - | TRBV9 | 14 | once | TGTGCCAGCAGCCCCGGGGGGGTGAACACTGAAGCTTTCTTT | CASSPGGVNTEAFF
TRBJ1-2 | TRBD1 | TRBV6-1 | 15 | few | TGTGCCAGCAGTGCGGGACAGGGGATAATCCCTGGCTACACCTTC | CASSAGQGIIPGYTF
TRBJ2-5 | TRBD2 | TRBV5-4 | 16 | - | TGTGCCAGCACCCGACGGGTCATTGGGGGAGGGGAGACCCAGTACTTC | CASTRRVIGGGETQYF
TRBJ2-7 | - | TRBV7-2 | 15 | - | TGTGCCAGCAGCTTAGTTTCGGGACACTCCTACGAGCAGTACTTC | CASSLVSGHSYEQYF
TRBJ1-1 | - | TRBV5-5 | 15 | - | TGTGCCAGCACTATGGGAGGCGGGCGGAACACTGAAGCTTTCTTT | CASTMGGGRNTEAFF
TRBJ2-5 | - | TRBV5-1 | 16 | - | TGCGCCAGCAGCTTGGGTGTAGCGGTAACGTCAGAGACCCAGTACTTC | CASSLGVAVTSETQYF
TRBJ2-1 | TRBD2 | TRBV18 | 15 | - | TGTGCCAGCTCACCACTAGCGGGGGCCTACAATGAGCAGTTCTTC | CASSPLAGAYNEQFF
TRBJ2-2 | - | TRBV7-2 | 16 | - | TGTGCCAGCAAAATCCCGACCTTAGCAAACACCGGGGAGCTGTTTTTT | CASKIPTLANTGELFF